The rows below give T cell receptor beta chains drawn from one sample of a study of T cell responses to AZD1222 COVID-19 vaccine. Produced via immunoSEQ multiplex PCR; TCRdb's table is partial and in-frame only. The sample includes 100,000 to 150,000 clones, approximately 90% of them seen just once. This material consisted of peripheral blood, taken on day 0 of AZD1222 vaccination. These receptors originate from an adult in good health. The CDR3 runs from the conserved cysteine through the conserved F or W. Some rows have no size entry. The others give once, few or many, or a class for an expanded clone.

CASSPGQAIYGYTF	.	TRBV14	14
CASSRGGGRDEKLFF	.	TRBV28	15
CASSTTYNEQFF	.	TRBV7-2	12
CASRGTARNTGELFF	.	TRBV7-2	15
CASSTETGQINFSYEQYF	.	TRBV28	18
CASRHPRSLNTEAFF	.	TRBV6-5	15
CASSPGLGGAYNEQFF	.	TRBV5-4	16
CASSQDSRTPWSSYNEQFF	.	TRBV4-1	19
CASSRLEETQYF	.	TRBV12-3/TRBV12-4	12
CASSPGGTLHYGYTF	.	TRBV28	15
CASGEGSITDTQYF	.	TRBV19	14
CATGDNLYEQYF	.	TRBV28	12
CASSSQVGYTF	.	TRBV6-5	11
CASSRTGRNQPQHF	.	TRBV7-2	14
CASSQDRGQGQPQHF	.	TRBV4-3	15
CASSGASRTGELFF	.	TRBV2	14
CASMRGNTEAFF	.	TRBV2	12
CASSLGRRTGNHEQYF	.	TRBV5-1	16
CASSFTGIPLHF	once	TRBV5-4	12
CASRGAGELFF	.	TRBV10-2	11
CASSPGQETYEQYF	once	TRBV11-2	14
CASRKDLITDTQYF	.	TRBV5-4	14
CASSAETGWRSPLHF	.	TRBV6-4	15
CASSLEGDYGYTF	.	TRBV5-1	13
CASSLNVRSDAEAFF	.	TRBV5-1	15
CASSAAGGSYNEQFF	.	TRBV7-6	15
CASSQGGGTNYGYTF	.	TRBV3-1/TRBV3-2	15